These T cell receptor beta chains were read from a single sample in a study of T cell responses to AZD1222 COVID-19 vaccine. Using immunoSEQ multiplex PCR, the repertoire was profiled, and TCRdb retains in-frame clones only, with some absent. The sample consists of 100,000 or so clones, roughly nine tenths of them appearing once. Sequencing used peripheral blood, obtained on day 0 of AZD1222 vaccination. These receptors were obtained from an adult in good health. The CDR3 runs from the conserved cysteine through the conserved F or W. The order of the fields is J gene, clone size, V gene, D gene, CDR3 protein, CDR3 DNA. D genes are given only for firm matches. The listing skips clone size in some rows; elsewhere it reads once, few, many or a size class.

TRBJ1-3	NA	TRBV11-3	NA	CASSSGNTIYF	TGTGCCAGCAGTTCTGGAAACACCATATATTTT
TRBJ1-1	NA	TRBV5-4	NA	CASSLVRNTEAFF	TGTGCCAGCAGCTTGGTAAGGAACACTGAAGCTTTCTTT
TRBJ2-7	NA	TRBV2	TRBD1	CASTGFRDSKTASSYEQYF	TGTGCCAGCACCGGGTTCCGGGACAGCAAAACGGCTTCATCCTACGAGCAGTACTTC
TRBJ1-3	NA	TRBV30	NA	CAWSVGAYSGNTIYF	TGTGCCTGGAGCGTAGGGGCCTACTCTGGAAACACCATATATTTT
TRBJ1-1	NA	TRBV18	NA	CASSPQGGGRVNTEAFF	TGTGCCAGCTCCCCCCAGGGAGGGGGTAGAGTGAACACTGAAGCTTTCTTT
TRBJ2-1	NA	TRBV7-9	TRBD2	CASSPHLKIAGISYNEQFF	TGTGCCAGCAGCCCCCACCTTAAAATAGCGGGGATCTCCTACAATGAGCAGTTCTTC
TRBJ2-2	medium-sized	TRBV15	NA	CATSRDRTTAGELFF	TGTGCCACCAGCAGAGATAGGACTACGGCCGGGGAGCTGTTTTTT
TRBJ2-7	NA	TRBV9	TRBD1	CASSQGQGGYEQYF	TGTGCCAGCAGCCAAGGACAGGGAGGATACGAGCAGTACTTC
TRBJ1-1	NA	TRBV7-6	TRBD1	CASSSGTGLNTEAFF	TGTGCCAGCAGCTCCGGGACAGGTCTGAACACTGAAGCTTTCTTT
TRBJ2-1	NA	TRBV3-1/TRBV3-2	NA	CASSQVRSSYNEQFF	TGTGCCAGCAGCCAAGTCCGAAGCTCCTACAATGAGCAGTTCTTC
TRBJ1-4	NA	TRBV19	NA	CASSFGRGGEKLFF	TGTGCCAGTAGTTTCGGCAGGGGAGGTGAAAAACTGTTTTTT
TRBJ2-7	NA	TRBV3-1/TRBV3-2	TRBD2	CASSQFTSVEQYF	TGTGCCAGCAGCCAATTTACTAGCGTCGAGCAGTACTTC
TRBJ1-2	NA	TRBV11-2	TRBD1	CASSSTGTGTLYGYTF	TGTGCCAGCAGCTCAACCGGGACAGGGACTCTCTATGGCTACACCTTC
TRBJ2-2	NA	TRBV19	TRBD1	CASKTGGHTGELFF	TGTGCCAGCAAAACAGGGGGCCACACCGGGGAGCTGTTTTTT
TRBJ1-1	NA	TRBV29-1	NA	CSVEEIEAFF	TGCAGCGTTGAGGAAATTGAAGCTTTCTTT
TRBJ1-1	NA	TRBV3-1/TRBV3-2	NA	CASSQVDRNTEAFF	TGTGCCAGCAGCCAAGTAGACAGGAACACTGAAGCTTTCTTT
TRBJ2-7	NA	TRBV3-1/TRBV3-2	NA	CASRLNGGEQYF	TGTGCCAGCAGACTAAATGGGGGCGAGCAGTACTTC
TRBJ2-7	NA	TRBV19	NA	CASSIGLLGPYEQYF	TGTGCCAGTAGTATAGGACTCCTGGGCCCCTACGAGCAGTACTTC
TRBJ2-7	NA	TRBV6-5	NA	CASSNPGEWRNEQYF	TGTGCCAGCAGTAACCCAGGGGAGTGGCGGAACGAGCAGTACTTC
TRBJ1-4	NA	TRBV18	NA	CASQQRGSGEKLFF	TGTGCCAGCCAACAGAGGGGGTCCGGAGAAAAACTGTTTTTT
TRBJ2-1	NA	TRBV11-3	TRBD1	CASSPDRGSIYNEQFF	TGTGCCAGCAGCCCGGACAGGGGCTCAATCTACAATGAGCAGTTCTTC
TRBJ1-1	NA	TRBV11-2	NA	CASSSLKHRENTEAFF	TGTGCCAGCAGCTCCTTAAAACATCGGGAGAACACTGAAGCTTTCTTT
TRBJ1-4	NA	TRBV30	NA	CAWSVQGWEKLFF	TGTGCCTGGAGTGTCCAGGGATGGGAAAAACTGTTTTTT
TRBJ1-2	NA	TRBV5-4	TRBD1	CASSSRQGGDYGYTF	TGTGCCAGCAGCTCCCGACAGGGAGGGGACTATGGCTACACCTTC
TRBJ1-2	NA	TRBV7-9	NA	CASSLSVSNYGYTF	TGTGCCAGCAGCTTAAGCGTCAGTAACTATGGCTACACCTTC
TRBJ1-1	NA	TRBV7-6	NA	CASSLGHDTEAFF	TGTGCCAGCAGCTTGGGACACGACACTGAAGCTTTCTTT
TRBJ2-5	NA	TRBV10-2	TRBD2	CASSSGLAGKETQYF	TGCGCCAGCAGTTCAGGACTAGCGGGAAAAGAGACCCAGTACTTC
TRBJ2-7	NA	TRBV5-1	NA	CASSLAGTREQYF	TGCGCCAGCAGCTTGGCAGGGACCAGGGAGCAGTACTTC
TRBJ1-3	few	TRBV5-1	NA	CASSLVGQNGNTIYF	TGCGCCAGCAGCTTGGTAGGACAGAATGGAAACACCATATATTTT
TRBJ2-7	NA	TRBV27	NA	CASSFTGREQYF	TGTGCCAGCAGTTTTACAGGGCGGGAGCAGTACTTC
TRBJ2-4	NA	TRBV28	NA	CASSSPGAGAKNIQYF	TGTGCCAGCAGTTCTCCAGGGGCGGGAGCCAAAAACATTCAGTACTTC
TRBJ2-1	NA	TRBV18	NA	CASSPPGTEQFF	TGTGCCAGCTCACCTCCGGGGACTGAGCAGTTCTTC
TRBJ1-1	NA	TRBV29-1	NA	CSVDWGEAFF	TGCAGCGTTGACTGGGGTGAAGCTTTCTTT
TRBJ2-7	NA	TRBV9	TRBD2	CASSVGAGAYEQYF	TGTGCCAGCAGCGTTGGGGCGGGAGCCTACGAGCAGTACTTC
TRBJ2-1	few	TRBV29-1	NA	CSPSGSGEQFF	TGCAGCCCCTCGGGTAGCGGAGAGCAGTTCTTC
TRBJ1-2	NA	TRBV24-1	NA	CATSAADPSVGGYTF	TGTGCCACCAGTGCCGCCGACCCTAGCGTAGGTGGCTACACCTTC
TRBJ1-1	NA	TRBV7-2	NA	CASSALTGNTEAFF	TGTGCCAGCAGCGCGCTAACAGGGAACACTGAAGCTTTCTTT
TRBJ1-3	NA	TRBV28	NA	CASSLSISGNTIYF	TGTGCCAGCAGTTTGTCAATCTCTGGAAACACCATATATTTT
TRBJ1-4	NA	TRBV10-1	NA	CASSEGQFNEKLFF	TGCGCCAGCAGCGAAGGACAGTTTAATGAAAAACTGTTTTTT
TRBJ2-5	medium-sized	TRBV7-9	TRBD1	CASSSTLQGSETQYF	TGTGCCAGCAGCTCAACTTTACAGGGGTCCGAGACCCAGTACTTC
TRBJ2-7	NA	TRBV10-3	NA	CAITPLPKNEQYF	TGTGCCATCACACCTTTACCCAAAAACGAGCAGTACTTC
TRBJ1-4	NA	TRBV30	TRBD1	CAWSVQGGEKLFF	TGTGCCTGGAGTGTACAGGGGGGTGAAAAACTGTTTTTT
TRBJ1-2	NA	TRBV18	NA	CASSPSRGNYGYTF	TGTGCCAGCTCCCCATCGAGGGGAAACTATGGCTACACCTTC
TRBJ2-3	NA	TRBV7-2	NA	CASSNGDTQYF	TGTGCCAGCAGCAACGGAGATACGCAGTATTTT
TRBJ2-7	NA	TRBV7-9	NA	CASSLGRSNSYEQYF	TGTGCCAGCAGCTTAGGTCGGTCGAACTCCTACGAGCAGTACTTC
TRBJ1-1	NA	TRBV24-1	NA	CATSDPTQAKAFF	TGTGCCACCAGTGATCCTACTCAGGCTAAAGCTTTCTTT
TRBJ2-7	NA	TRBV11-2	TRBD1	CASSPGTGRYEQYF	TGTGCCAGCAGTCCCGGGACAGGGAGGTACGAGCAGTACTTC
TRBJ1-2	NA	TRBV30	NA	CAWSERRYGYTF	TGTGCCTGGAGTGAACGGAGATATGGCTACACCTTC
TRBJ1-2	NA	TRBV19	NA	CASSSRSGGNGYTF	TGTGCCAGTAGTAGCCGATCTGGGGGAAATGGCTACACCTTC
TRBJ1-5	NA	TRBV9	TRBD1	CASSPGQGAHQPQHF	TGTGCCAGCAGCCCCGGACAGGGGGCACATCAGCCCCAGCATTTT